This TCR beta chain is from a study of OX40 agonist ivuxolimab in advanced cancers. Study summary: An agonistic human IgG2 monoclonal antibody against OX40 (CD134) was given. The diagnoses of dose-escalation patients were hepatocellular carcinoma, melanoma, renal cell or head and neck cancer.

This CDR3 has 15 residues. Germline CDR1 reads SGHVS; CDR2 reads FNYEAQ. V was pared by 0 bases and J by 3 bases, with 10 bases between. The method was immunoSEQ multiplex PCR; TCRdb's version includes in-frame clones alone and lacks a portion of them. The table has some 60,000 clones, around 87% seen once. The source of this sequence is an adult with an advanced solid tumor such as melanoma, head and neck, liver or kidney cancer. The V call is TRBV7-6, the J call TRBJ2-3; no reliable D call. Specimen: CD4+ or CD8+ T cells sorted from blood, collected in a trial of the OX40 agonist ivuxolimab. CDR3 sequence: CASSLASRVTDTQYF. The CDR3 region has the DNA TGTGCCAGCAGCTTAGCGTCACGGGTTACAGATACGCAGTATTTT.